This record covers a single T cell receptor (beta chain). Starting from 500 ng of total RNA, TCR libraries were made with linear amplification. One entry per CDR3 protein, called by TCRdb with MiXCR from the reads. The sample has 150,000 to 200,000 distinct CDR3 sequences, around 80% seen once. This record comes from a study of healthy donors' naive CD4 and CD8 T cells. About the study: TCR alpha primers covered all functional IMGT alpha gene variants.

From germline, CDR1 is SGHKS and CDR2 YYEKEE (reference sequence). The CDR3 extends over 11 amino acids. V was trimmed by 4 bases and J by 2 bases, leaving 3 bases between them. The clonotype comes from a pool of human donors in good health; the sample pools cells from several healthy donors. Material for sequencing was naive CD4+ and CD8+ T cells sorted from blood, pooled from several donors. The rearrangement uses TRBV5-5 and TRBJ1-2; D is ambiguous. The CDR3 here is CASSANYGYTF. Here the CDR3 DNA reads TGTGCCAGCAGCGCCAACTATGGCTACACCTTC. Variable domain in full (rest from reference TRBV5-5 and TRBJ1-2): DAGVTQSPTHLIKTRGQQVTLRCSPISGHKSVSWYQQVLGQGPQFIFQYYEKEERGRGNFPDRFSARQFPNYSSELNVNALLLGDSALYLCASSANYGYTFGSGTRLTVV.